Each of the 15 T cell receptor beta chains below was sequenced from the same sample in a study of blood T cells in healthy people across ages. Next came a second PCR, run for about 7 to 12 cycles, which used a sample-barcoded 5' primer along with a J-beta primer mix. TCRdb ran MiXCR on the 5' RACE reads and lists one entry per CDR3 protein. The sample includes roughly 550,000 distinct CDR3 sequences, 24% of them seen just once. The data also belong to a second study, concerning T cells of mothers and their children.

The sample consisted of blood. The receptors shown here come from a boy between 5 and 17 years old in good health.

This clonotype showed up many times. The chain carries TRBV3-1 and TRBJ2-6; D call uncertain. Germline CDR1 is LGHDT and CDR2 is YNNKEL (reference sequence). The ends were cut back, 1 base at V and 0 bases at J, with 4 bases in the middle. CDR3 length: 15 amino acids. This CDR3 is CASSQGVSGANVLTF. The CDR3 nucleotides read TGTGCCAGCAGCCAAGGCGTCTCTGGGGCCAACGTCCTGACTTTC. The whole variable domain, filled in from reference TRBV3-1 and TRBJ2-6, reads DTAVSQTPKYLVTQMGNDKSIKCEQNLGHDTMYWYKQDSKKFLKIMFSYNNKELIINETVPNRFSPKSPDKAHLNLHINSLELGDSAVYFCASSQGVSGANVLTFGAGSRLTVL.

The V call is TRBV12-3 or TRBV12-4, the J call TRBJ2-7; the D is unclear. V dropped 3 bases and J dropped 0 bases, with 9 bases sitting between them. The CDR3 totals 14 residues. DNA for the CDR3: TGTGCCAGCAGTTTTAATCAGCTCTCCTACGAGCAGTACTTC. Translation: CASSFNQLSYEQYF.

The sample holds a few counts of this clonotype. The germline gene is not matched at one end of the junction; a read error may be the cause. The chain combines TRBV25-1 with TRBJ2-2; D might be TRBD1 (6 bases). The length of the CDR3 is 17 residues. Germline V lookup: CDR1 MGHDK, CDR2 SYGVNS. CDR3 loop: CASSDIWGQGDTGELLF. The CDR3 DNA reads TGTGCCAGCAGTGACATTTGGGGGCAGGGAGACACCGGGGAGCTGCTTTTT.

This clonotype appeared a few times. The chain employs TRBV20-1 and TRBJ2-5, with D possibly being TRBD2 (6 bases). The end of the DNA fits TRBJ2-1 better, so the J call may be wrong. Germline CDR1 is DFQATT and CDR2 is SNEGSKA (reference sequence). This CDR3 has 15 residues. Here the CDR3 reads CSAHPAGQIYNEQFF. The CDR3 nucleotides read TGCAGTGCTCACCCGGCGGGGCAGATCTACAATGAGCAGTTCTTC.

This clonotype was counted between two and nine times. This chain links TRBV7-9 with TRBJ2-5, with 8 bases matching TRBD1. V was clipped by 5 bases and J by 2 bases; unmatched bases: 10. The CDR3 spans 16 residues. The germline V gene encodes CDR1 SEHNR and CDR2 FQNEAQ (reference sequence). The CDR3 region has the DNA TGTGCCAGCAGCACCCCGAGCACAGGGGGTCAAGAGACCCAGTACTTC. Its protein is CASSTPSTGGQETQYF.

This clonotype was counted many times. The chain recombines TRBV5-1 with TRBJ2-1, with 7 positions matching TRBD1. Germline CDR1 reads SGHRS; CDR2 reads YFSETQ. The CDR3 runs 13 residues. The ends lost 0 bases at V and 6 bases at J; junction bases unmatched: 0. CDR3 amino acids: CASSLGTGNEQFF. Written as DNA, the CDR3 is TGCGCCAGCAGCTTGGGGACAGGCAATGAGCAGTTCTTC.

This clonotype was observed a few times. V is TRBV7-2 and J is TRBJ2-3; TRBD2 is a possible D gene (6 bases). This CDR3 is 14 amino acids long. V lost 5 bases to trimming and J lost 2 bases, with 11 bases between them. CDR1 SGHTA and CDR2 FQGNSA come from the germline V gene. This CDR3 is CASSTGLYTDTQYF. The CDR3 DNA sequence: TGTGCCAGCAGCACCGGACTATACACAGATACGCAGTATTTT.

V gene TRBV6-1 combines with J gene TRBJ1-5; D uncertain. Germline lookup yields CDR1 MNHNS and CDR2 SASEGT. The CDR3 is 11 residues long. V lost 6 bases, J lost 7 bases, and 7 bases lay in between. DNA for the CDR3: TGTGCCAGCAGGGTTGGGCAGCCCCAGCATTTT. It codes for CASRVGQPQHF.

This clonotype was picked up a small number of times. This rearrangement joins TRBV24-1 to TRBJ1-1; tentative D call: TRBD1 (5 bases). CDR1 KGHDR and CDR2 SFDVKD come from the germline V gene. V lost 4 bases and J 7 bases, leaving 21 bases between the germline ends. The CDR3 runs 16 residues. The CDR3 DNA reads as TGTGCCACCAGTGACTCCGGGACCGCCAACGTCCGTGAAGCTTTCTTT. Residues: CATSDSGTANVREAFF.

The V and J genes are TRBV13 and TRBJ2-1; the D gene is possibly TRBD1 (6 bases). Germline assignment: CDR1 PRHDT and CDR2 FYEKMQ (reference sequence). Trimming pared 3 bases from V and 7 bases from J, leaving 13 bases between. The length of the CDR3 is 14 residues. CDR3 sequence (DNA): TGTGCCAGCAGCTTGTCTCAGGGGTTGAATGAGCAGTTCTTC. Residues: CASSLSQGLNEQFF.

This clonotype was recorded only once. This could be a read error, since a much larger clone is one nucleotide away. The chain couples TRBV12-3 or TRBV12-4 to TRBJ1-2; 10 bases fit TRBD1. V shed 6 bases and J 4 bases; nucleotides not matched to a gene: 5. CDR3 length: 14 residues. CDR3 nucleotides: TGTGCCAGCAGGCCCGGGACAGGGGTCTATGGCTACACCTTC. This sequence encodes CASRPGTGVYGYTF.

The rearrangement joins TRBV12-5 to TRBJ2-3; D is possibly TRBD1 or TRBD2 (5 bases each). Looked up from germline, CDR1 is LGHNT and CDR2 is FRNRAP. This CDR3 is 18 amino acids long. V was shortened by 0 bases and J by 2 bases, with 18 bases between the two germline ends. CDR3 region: CASGLVGDLRANTDTQYF. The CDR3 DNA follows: TGTGCTAGTGGTTTGGTAGGGGATTTGCGGGCCAACACAGATACGCAGTATTTT.

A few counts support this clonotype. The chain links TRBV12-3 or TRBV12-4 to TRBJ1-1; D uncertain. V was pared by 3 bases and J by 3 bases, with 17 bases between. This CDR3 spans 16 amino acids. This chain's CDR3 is CASSFFFWTTYTEAFF. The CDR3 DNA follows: TGTGCCAGCAGTTTCTTTTTCTGGACGACGTACACTGAAGCTTTCTTT.

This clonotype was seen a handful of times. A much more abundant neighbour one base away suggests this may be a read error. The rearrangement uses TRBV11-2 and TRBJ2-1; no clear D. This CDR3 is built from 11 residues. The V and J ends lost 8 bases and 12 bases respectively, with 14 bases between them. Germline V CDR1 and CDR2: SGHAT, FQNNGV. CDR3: CASGLRLTQFF. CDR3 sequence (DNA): TGTGCCAGCGGCCTCCGGTTGACGCAGTTCTTC.

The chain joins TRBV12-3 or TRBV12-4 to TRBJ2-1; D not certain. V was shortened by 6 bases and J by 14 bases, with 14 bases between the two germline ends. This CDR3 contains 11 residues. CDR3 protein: CASRIAFLEFF. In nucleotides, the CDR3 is TGTGCCAGCAGGATCGCCTTTTTGGAGTTCTTC.